These T cell receptor beta chains were read from a single sample in a study of regulatory T cells in long-lasting Graves disease. TCRdb re-called the multiplex PCR reads through MiXCR, storing one row per CDR3 protein. The table records approximately 350,000 distinct CDR3 sequences, 15% to 20% of them present only once. This sample was also put to use in a study of T cells in Graves' hyperthyroidism and ophthalmopathy.

The material sequenced was peripheral blood mononuclear cells (PBMCs), taken at new diagnosis, from a patient treated with antithyroid drugs. The receptors were sampled from a woman younger than 35 with Graves disease. CDR3s include the opening cysteine and the closing phenylalanine or tryptophan. A D gene is named only where the DNA matches it firmly. Only part of the rows carry a size: once, few, many, or a class if the clone is expanded.

j_call,v_call,clone_size,d_call,cdr3_nt,cdr3_aa
TRBJ1-1,TRBV12-3/TRBV12-4,many,.,TGTGCCAGCAGTCCCCTTGCGCGGGGTGGCACTGAAGCTTTCTTT,CASSPLARGGTEAFF
TRBJ2-4,TRBV6-1,many,.,TGTGCCAGCAGCCCCAGGGGAGGAGGTCAAAACATTCAGTACTTC,CASSPRGGGQNIQYF
TRBJ2-2,TRBV6-4,.,.,TGTGCCAGCAGTGACAGTCCTACCGGGGAGCTGTTTTTT,CASSDSPTGELFF
TRBJ2-7,TRBV18,many,TRBD2,TGTGCCAGCTCCGAACTAGCGGGAGTCTACGAGCAGTACTTC,CASSELAGVYEQYF
TRBJ1-2,TRBV16,many,.,TGTGCCAGCAGCCAAGGTTCCCCTTTAGACGGCTACACCTTC,CASSQGSPLDGYTF
TRBJ2-7,TRBV7-3,.,.,TGCGCCAGCAGCCAAAGCGGCTACGAGCTGTACTTC,CASSQSGYELYF
TRBJ2-1,TRBV28,many,.,TGTGCCAGCAGTTTATGGACAGAGAGCTCCTACAATGAGCAGTTCTTC,CASSLWTESSYNEQFF
TRBJ2-1,TRBV6-1,many,TRBD2,TGTGCCAGCATGAGCGGGGGAGCTGAGCAGTTCTTC,CASMSGGAEQFF
TRBJ1-3,TRBV3-1,many,.,TGTGCCAGCAGCCAAATGAGGAGAGGAAACACCATATATTTT,CASSQMRRGNTIYF
TRBJ2-7,TRBV20-1,many,TRBD2,TGCAGTGCCGACATTAGCGGGAGCGCCTCCTACGAGCAGTACTTC,CSADISGSASYEQYF
TRBJ2-7,TRBV5-1,many,.,TGCGCCAGCAGCACCGACACAACTTTCTCCTACGAGCAGTACTTC,CASSTDTTFSYEQYF
TRBJ1-2,TRBV2,many,.,TGTGCCAGCAGTGAAGCGAACAGGGCAAACTATGGCTACACCTTC,CASSEANRANYGYTF
TRBJ1-1,TRBV11-2,few,.,TGTGCCAGCAGCTCCCCGGGGAGGGTTAGGGGCACTGAAGCTTTCTTT,CASSSPGRVRGTEAFF
TRBJ2-1,TRBV11-2,.,TRBD2,TGTGCCAGCAGTCTAGCGGGGGCGATTGCCAATGAGCAGTTATTC,CASSLAGAIANEQLF
TRBJ1-1,TRBV5-6,.,.,TGTGCCAGCAGCCCCCTGGGGGGCAACACTGAAGCTTTCTTT,CASSPLGGNTEAFF
TRBJ1-1,TRBV6-2/TRBV6-3,few,.,TGTGCCAGCAGTTACACAGATAGAGAGAGGGCTTTCTTT,CASSYTDRERAFF
TRBJ2-7,TRBV3-1,many,.,TGTGCCAGCAGCCAAGATCTGGGCGGGATATACGAGCAGTACTTC,CASSQDLGGIYEQYF
TRBJ2-3,TRBV28,many,.,TGTGCCAGCAGTCTCACTGGGGCTCCCAATCCGAATTTT,CASSLTGAPNPNF
TRBJ2-1,TRBV20-1,many,TRBD2,TGCAGTGCTCCGCCCGCCGAGCGGGGGGACAATGAGCAGTTCTTC,CSAPPAERGDNEQFF
TRBJ2-7,TRBV6-5,many,.,TGTGCCAGCAGTTACCCCAGGGAGGACCCCTACGAGCAGTACTTC,CASSYPREDPYEQYF
TRBJ2-2,TRBV30,many,TRBD2,TGTGCCTGGACCAGTCGCCTAGCGGGAGATTCGGCCGGGGAGCTGTTTTTT,CAWTSRLAGDSAGELFF
TRBJ2-1,TRBV11-3,.,.,TGTGCCAGCAGCTTATATTCCGGGAGAGACAATGAGCAGTTCTTC,CASSLYSGRDNEQFF
TRBJ2-3,TRBV5-1,few,.,TGCGCCAGCAGCTTGGCGTCCCTCGGTAGCACAGATACGCAGTATTTT,CASSLASLGSTDTQYF
TRBJ1-1,TRBV5-6,many,.,TGTGCCAGCAGCTTGGGCGGGTCGGGCACTGAAGCTTTCTTT,CASSLGGSGTEAFF